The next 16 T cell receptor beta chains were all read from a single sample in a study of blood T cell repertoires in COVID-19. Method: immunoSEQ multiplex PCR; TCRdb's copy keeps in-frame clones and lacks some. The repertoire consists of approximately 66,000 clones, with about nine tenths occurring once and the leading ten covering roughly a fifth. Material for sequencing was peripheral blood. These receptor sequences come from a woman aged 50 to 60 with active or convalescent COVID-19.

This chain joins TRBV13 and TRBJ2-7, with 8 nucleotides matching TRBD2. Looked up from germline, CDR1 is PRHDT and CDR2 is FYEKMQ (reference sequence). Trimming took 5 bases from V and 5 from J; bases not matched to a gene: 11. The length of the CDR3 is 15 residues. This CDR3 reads CASSPEVGLDNEQYF. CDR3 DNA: TGTGCCAGCAGCCCAGAGGTGGGACTAGACAACGAGCAGTACTTC. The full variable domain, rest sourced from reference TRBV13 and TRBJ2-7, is AAGVIQSPRHLIKEKRETATLKCYPIPRHDTVYWYQQGPGQDPQFLISFYEKMQSDKGSIPDRFSAQQFSDYHSELNMSSLELGDSALYFCASSPEVGLDNEQYFGPGTRLTVT.

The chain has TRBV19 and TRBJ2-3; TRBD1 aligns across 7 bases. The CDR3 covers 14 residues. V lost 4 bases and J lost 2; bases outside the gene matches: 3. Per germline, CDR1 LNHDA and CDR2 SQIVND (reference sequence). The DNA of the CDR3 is TGTGCCAGTAGTACCGACAGGGCCACAGATACGCAGTATTTT. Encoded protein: CASSTDRATDTQYF.

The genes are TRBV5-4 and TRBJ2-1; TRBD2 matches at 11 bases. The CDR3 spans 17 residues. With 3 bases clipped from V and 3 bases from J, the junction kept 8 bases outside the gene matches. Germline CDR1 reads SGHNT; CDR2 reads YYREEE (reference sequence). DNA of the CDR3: TGTGCCAGCAGCTCGGTACTAGCGGGAGAGAACTACAATGAGCAGTTCTTC. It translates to CASSSVLAGENYNEQFF. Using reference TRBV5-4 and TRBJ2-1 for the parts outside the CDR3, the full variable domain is ETGVTQSPTHLIKTRGQQVTLRCSSQSGHNTVSWYQQALGQGPQFIFQYYREEENGRGNFPPRFSGLQFPNYSSELNVNALELDDSALYLCASSSVLAGENYNEQFFGPGTRLTVL.

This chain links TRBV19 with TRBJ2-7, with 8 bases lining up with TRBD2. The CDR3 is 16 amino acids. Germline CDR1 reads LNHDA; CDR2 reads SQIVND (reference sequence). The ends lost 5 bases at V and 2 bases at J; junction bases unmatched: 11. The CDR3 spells CASSLYLAGLTYEQYF. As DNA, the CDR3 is TGTGCCAGTAGTCTATACCTAGCGGGCCTTACCTACGAGCAGTACTTC.

Here the CDR3 DNA reads TGTGCCAGCAGCCTAGGACAAGCCCTCAACTATGGCTACACCTTC. Translation gives CASSLGQALNYGYTF. The chain is built from TRBV3-1 (or the pseudogene TRBV3-2) and TRBJ1-2; D may be TRBD1 (5 bases). CDR1 LGHDT and CDR2 YNNKEL come from the germline V gene (reference sequence). This CDR3 has 15 residues. V lost 4 bases, J lost 2 bases, and 14 bases lay in between.

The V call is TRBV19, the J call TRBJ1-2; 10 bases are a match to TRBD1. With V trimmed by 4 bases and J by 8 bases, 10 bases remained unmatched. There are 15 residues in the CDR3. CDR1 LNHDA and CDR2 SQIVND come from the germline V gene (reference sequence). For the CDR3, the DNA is TGTGCCAGTAGTACCCAGCAGACAGGGGGCACGGGCTACACCTTC. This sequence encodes CASSTQQTGGTGYTF.

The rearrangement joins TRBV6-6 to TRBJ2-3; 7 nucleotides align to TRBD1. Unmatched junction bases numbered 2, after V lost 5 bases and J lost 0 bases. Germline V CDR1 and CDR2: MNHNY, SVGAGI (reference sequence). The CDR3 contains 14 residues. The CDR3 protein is CASSVTGSTDTQYF. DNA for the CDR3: TGTGCCAGCAGTGTGACAGGGAGCACAGATACGCAGTATTTT.

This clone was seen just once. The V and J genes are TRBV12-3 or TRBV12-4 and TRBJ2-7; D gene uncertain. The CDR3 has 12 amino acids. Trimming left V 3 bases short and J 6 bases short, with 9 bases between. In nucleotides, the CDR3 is TGTGCCAGCAGTTTTAGTGTCTCCGAGCAGTACTTC. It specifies CASSFSVSEQYF.

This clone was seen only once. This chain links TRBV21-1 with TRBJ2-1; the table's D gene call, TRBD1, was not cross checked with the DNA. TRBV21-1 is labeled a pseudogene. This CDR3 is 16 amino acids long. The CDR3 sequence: CASSERQALSHNEQFF. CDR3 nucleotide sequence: TGTGCCAGCAGCGAGCGACAGGCCCTAAGTCACAATGAGCAGTTCTTC.

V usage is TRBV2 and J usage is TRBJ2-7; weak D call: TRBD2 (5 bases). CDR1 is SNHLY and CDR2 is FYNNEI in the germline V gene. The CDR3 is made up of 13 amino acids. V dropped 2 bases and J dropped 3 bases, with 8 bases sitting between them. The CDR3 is CASSELADYEQYF. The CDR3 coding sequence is TGTGCCAGCAGTGAACTAGCCGACTACGAGCAGTACTTC.

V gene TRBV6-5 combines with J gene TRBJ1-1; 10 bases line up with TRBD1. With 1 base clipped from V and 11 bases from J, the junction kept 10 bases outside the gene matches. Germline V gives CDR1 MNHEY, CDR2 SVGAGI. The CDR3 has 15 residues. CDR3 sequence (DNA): TGTGCCAGCAGTTACTTCACGACTGGACAGGGGGAGGCTTTCTTT. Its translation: CASSYFTTGQGEAFF.

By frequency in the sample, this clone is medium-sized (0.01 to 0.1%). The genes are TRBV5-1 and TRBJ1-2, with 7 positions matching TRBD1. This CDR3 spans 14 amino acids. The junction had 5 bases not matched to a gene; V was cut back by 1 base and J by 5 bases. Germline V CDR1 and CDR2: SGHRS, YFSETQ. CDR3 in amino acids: CASSLLQGEYGYTF. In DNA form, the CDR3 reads TGCGCCAGCAGCTTGCTCCAGGGGGAGTATGGCTACACCTTC.

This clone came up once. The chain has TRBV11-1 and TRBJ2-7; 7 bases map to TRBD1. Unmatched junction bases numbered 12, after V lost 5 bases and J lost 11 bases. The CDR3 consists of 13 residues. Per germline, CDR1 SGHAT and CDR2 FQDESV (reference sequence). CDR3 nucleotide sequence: TGTGCCAGCAGCCCTTTCTCAAGGGGGCGGGAGTACTTC. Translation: CASSPFSRGREYF.

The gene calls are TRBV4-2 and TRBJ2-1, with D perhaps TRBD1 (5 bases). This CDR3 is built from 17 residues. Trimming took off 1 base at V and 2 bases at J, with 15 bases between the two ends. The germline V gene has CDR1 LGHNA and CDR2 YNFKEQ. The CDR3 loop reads CASSQVTLDRAYNEQFF. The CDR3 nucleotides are TGTGCCAGCAGCCAAGTTACACTCGACAGAGCCTACAATGAGCAGTTCTTC.

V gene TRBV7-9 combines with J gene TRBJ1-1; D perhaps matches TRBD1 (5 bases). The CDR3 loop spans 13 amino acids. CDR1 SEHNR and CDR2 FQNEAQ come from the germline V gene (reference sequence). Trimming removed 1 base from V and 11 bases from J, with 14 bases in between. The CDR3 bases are TGTGCCAGCAGCTTAGATCCGGGCCCAGGGGCTTTCTTT. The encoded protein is CASSLDPGPGAFF.

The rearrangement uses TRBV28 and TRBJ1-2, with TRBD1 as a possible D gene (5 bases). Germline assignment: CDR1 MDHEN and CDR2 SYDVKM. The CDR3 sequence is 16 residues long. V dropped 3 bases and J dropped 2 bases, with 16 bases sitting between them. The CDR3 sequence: CASSFPSGLGNYGYTF. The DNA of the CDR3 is TGTGCCAGCAGTTTCCCCTCAGGGTTAGGAAACTATGGCTACACCTTC.